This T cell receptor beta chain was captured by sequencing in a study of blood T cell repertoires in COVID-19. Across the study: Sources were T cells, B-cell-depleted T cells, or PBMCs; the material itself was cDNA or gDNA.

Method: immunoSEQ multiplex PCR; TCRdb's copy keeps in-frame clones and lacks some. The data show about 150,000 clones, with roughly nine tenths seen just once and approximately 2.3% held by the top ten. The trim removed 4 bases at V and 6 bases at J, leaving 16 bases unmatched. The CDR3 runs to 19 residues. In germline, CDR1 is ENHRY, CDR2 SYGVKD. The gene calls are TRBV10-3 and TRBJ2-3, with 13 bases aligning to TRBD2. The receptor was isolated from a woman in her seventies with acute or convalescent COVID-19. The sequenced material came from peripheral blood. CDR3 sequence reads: CAISGPTSGGSPVSDTQYF. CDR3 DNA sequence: TGTGCCATCAGTGGACCGACTAGCGGGGGGTCGCCGGTATCCGATACGCAGTATTTT.